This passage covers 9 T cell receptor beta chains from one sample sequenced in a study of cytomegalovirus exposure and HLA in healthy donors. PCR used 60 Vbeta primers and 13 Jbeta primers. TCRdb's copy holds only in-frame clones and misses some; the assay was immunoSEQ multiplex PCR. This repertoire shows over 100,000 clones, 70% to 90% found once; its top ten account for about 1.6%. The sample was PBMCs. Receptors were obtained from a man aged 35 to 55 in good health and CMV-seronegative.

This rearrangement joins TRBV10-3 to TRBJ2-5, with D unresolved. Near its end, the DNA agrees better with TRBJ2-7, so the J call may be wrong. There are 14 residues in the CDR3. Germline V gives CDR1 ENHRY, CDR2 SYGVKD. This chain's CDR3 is CAISESPALYEQYF. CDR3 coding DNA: TGTGCCATCAGTGAGTCACCTGCGCTCTACGAGCAGTACTTC.

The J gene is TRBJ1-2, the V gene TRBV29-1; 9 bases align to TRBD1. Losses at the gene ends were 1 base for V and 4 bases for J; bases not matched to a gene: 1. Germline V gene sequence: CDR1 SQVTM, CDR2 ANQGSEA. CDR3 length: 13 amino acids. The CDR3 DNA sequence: TGCAGCGTTGAAGGACAGGGGGTCTATGGCTACACCTTC. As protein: CSVEGQGVYGYTF.

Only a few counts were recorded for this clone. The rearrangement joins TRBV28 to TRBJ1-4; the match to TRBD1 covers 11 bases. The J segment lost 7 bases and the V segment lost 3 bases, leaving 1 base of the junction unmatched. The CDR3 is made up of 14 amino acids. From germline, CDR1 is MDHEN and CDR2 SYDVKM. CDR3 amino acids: CASSLGQGGEKLFF. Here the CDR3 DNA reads TGTGCCAGCAGTTTGGGACAGGGGGGTGAAAAACTGTTTTTT.

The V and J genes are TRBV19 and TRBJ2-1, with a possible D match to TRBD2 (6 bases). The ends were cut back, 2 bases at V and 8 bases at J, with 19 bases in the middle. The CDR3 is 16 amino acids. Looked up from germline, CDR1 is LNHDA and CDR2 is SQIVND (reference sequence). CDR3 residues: CASSILGNGRVDEQFF. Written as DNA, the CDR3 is TGTGCCAGTAGTATATTAGGAAACGGGAGAGTCGATGAGCAGTTCTTC.

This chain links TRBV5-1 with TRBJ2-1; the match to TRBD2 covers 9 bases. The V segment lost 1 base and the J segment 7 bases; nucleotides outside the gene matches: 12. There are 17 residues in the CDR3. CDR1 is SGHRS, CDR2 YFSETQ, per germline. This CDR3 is CASSLKTSGTQGNEQFF. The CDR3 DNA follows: TGCGCCAGCAGCTTGAAGACTAGCGGCACCCAAGGTAATGAGCAGTTCTTC. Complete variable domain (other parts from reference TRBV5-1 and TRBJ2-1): KAGVTQTPRYLIKTRGQQVTLSCSPISGHRSVSWYQQTPGQGLQFLFEYFSETQRNKGNFPGRFSGRQFSNSRSEMNVSTLELGDSALYLCASSLKTSGTQGNEQFFGPGTRLTVL.

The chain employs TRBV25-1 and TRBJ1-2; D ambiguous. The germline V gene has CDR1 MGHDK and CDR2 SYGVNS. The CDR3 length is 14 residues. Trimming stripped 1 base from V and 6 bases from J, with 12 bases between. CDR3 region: CASSEFGSAHGYTF. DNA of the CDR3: TGTGCCAGCAGTGAATTTGGTAGTGCCCATGGCTACACCTTC.

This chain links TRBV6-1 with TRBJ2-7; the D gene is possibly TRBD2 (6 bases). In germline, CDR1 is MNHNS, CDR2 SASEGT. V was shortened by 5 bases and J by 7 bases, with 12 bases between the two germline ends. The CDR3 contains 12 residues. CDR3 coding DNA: TGTGCCAGCAGTTCAGGGACTGGTGAGCAGTACTTC. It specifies CASSSGTGEQYF.

The CDR3 is CASSHQGSGYEQYF. CDR3 DNA: TGTGCCAGCAGTCATCAGGGTAGTGGCTACGAGCAGTACTTC. This chain joins TRBV27 and TRBJ2-7, with a weak D call TRBD1 (5 bases). The CDR3 loop spans 14 amino acids. Germline CDR1 reads MNHEY; CDR2 reads SMNVEV (reference sequence). The ends were cut back, 5 bases at V and 3 bases at J, with 14 bases in the middle.

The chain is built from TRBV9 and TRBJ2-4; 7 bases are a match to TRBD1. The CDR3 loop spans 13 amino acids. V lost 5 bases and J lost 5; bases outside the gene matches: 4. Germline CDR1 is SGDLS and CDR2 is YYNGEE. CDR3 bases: TGTGCCAGCAGTGCTGGACAGGAAAACATTCAGTACTTC. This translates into CASSAGQENIQYF.